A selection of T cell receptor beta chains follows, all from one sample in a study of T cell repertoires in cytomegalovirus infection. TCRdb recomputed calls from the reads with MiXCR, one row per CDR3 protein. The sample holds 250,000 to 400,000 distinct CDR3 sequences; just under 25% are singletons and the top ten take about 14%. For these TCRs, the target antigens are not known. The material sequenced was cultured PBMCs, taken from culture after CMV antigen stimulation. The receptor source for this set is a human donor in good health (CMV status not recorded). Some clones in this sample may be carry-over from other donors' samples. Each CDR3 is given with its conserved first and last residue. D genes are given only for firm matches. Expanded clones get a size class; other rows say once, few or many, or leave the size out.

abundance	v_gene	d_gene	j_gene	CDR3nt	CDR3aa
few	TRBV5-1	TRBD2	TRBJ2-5	TGCGCCAGCAGCTTGGTTGCGGGAGTAGAGACCCAGTACTTC	CASSLVAGVETQYF
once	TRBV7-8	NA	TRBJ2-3	TGTGACAGCAGCCGGATGGAGATGACAGATACGCAGTATTTT	CDSSRMEMTDTQYF
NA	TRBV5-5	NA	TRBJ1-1	TGTGCCAGCAGCTTGTACGCGCAAAACACTGAAGCTTTCTTT	CASSLYAQNTEAFF
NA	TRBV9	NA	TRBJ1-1	TGTGCCAGCAGCGTTAATCCAGGACCGAACACTGAAGCTTTCTTT	CASSVNPGPNTEAFF
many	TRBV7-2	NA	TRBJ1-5	TGTGCCAGCAGCTTGCGGGGGAGCAATCAGCCCCAGCATTTT	CASSLRGSNQPQHF
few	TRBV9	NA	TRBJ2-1	TGTGCCAGCAGCGTTGGTAACTACAATGAGCAGTTCTTC	CASSVGNYNEQFF
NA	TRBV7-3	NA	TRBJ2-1	TGTGCCAGCAGCTTAACCCCAGGCCCTCGTGGCAATGAGCAGTTCTTC	CASSLTPGPRGNEQFF
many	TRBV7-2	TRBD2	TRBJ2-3	TGTGCCAGCAGCTTAAATCTGGGAGCGGGAGAGGAAGATACGCAGTATTTT	CASSLNLGAGEEDTQYF
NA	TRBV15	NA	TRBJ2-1	TGTGCCACCAGCAGAGCAGGGCGGAATGAGCAGTTCTTC	CATSRAGRNEQFF
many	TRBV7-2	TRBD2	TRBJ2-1	TGTGCCAGCAGGGGGGGGGCGGGAGGAAGTGAGCAGTTCTTC	CASRGGAGGSEQFF
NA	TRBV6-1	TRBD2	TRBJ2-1	TGTGCCAGCAGTCACCTCCCGGACAGAAAGACTAGCGGGAGCTACAATGAGCAGTTCTTC	CASSHLPDRKTSGSYNEQFF
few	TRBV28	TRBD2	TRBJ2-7	TGTGCCAGCAGTTTATTCAGCGCTAGCGGGACTTACGAGCAGTACTTC	CASSLFSASGTYEQYF
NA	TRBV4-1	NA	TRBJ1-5	TGCGCCAGCAGCCAAGATCTTGGTAGGGGGGTTAGGAATCAGCCCCAGCATTTT	CASSQDLGRGVRNQPQHF
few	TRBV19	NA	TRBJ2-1	TGTGCCAGTAGTATGGGACCTGGGGACAATGAGCAGTTCTTC	CASSMGPGDNEQFF
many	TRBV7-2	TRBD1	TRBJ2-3	TGTGCCAGCAGCCGGGACAGGGGTAATACGCAGTATTTT	CASSRDRGNTQYF
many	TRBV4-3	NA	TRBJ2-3	TGCGCCAGCAGCCAAGCGGAGAGGGTAGATACGCAGTATTTT	CASSQAERVDTQYF
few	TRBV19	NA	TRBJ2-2	TGTGCCAGTAGTATCCGGGAGTCTACCGGGGAGCTGTTTTTT	CASSIRESTGELFF
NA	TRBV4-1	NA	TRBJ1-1	TGCGCCAGCAGCCAACGTTGGCAGGGCGGAGCTTTCTTT	CASSQRWQGGAFF
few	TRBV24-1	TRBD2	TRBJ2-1	TGTGCCACCAGTGATGCCCTCGAAGGGACTAGCCGCAATGAGCAGTTCTTC	CATSDALEGTSRNEQFF
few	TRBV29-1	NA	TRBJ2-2	TGCAGCGTTGTCGGCCCCACAACCGGGGAGCTGTTTTTT	CSVVGPTTGELFF
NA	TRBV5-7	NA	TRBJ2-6	TGTGCCAGCAACAGTTTCAGGATTCCTGGGGCCAACGTCCTGACTTTC	CASNSFRIPGANVLTF
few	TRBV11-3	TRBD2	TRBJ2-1	TGTGCCAGCAGCTTAGGGGGAACCGGGACTATGAACAATGAGCAGTTCTTC	CASSLGGTGTMNNEQFF
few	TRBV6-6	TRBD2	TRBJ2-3	TGTGCCAGCAGTTACAGAGGACTAGCGTCCACAGATACGCAGTATTTT	CASSYRGLASTDTQYF
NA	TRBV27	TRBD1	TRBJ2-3	TGTGCCAGCAGTGTCCTGGGGACAGGTCCAGATACGCAGTATTTT	CASSVLGTGPDTQYF
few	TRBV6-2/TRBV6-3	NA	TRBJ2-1	TGTGCCAGCAGACCTGGCGCACCCACCTACAATGAGCAGTTCTTC	CASRPGAPTYNEQFF
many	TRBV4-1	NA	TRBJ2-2	TGCGCCAGCAGCCAGGGCACCAACACCGGGGAGCTGTTTTTT	CASSQGTNTGELFF
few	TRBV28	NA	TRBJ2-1	TGTGCCAGCAATGGGGCTGGGGATGAGCAGTTCTTC	CASNGAGDEQFF
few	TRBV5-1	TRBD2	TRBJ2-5	TGCGCCAGCAGCTCCTTAGCGGGAGGGCTAGAGACCCAGTACTTC	CASSSLAGGLETQYF
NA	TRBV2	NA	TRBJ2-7	TGTGCCAGCACCCAGTTCTACGAGCAGTACTTC	CASTQFYEQYF
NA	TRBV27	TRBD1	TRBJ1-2	TGTGCCAGTAGGACAGGGAAGGAATTTCACTATGGCTACACCTTC	CASRTGKEFHYGYTF
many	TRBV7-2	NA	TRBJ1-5	TGTGCCAGCAGCTTAGTCGAGAGACAGCCCCAGCATTTT	CASSLVERQPQHF
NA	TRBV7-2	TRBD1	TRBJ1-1	TGTGCCAGCAGCTTAGGGTTTGGGGGACAGGGGAACACTGAAGCTTTCTTT	CASSLGFGGQGNTEAFF
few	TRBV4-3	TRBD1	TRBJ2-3	TGCGCCAGCAGCCTCTGGGCCAGGGGGCGTAGCACAGATACGCAGTATTTT	CASSLWARGRSTDTQYF
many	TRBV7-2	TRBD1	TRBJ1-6	TGTGCCAGCAGCTTCAGACAGGGTCTCGTTATTAGAGATTCACCCCTCCACTTT	CASSFRQGLVIRDSPLHF
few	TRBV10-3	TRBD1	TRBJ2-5	TGTGCCATCGGGAAGAGGGGGCGCCTTACCCAAGAGACCCAGTACTTC	CAIGKRGRLTQETQYF
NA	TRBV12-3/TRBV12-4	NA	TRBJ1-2	TGTGCCAGCAGTTTGGAGGTTGGGAGTGGCTACACCTTC	CASSLEVGSGYTF
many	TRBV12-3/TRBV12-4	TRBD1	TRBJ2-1	TGTGCCAGCAAGAAGGGACAGGGGGGGATCAATGAGCAGTTCTTC	CASKKGQGGINEQFF